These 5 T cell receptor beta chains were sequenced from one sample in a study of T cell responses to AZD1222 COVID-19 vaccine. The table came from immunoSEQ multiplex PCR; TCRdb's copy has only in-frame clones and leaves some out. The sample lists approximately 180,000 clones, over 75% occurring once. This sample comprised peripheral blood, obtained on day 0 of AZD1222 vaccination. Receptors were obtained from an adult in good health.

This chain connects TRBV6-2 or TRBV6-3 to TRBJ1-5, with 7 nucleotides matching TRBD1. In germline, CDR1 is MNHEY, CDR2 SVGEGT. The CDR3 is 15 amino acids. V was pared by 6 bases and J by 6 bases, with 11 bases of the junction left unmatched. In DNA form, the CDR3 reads TGTGCCAGCAGCCTACTCTTGACAGGGACTCAGCCCCAGCATTTT. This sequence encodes CASSLLLTGTQPQHF.

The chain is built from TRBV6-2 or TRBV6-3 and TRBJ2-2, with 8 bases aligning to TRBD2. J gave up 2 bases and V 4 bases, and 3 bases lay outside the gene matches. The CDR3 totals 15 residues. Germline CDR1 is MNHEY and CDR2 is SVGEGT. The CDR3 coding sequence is TGTGCCAGCAGTTGGGCGGGGGGAAACACCGGGGAGCTGTTTTTT. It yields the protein CASSWAGGNTGELFF.

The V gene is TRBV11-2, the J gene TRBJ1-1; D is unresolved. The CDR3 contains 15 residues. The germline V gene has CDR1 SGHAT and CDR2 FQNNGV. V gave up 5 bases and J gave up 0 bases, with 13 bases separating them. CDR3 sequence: CASSLRQTLNTEAFF. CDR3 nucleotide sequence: TGTGCCAGCAGCCTCAGACAAACATTGAACACTGAAGCTTTCTTT.

For the CDR3, the DNA is TGTGCCAGCAGCTTAGCGACAGGGGAGCACTATGGCTACACCTTC. Protein product: CASSLATGEHYGYTF. The chain has TRBV7-2 and TRBJ1-2; 8 nucleotides line up with TRBD1. Unmatched junction bases numbered 3, after V lost 0 bases and J lost 3 bases. Germline CDR1 reads SGHTA; CDR2 reads FQGNSA. The CDR3 length is 15 residues. The full variable domain, in which reference TRBV7-2 and TRBJ1-2 provide the parts outside the CDR3, is GAGVSQSPSNKVTEKGKDVELRCDPISGHTALYWYRQSLGQGLEFLIYFQGNSAPDKSGLPSDRFSAERTGGSVSTLTIQRTQQEDSAVYLCASSLATGEHYGYTFGSGTRLTVV.

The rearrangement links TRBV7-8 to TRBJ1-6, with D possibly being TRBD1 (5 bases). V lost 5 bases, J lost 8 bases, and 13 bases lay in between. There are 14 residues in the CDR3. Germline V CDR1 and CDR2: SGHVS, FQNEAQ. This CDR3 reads CASSLDLGDSPLHF. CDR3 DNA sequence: TGTGCCAGCAGCCTGGACCTGGGGGATTCACCCCTCCACTTT.